These 32 T cell receptor beta chains were all obtained from the same sample, sequenced in a study of T-cell reconstitution after alpha-beta-depleted transplantation in children. Preparation of the TCRbeta library was carried out with unique molecular identifiers. One entry per CDR3 protein, called by TCRdb with MiXCR from the PCR reads. The data show around 300,000 distinct CDR3 sequences, with around 10% seen just once and about a quarter held by the top ten. The sample was peripheral blood, taken 180 days after TCRalphabeta/CD19-depleted stem cell transplant. The receptors shown here come from a male patient between 2 and 10 years old who had a stem cell transplant for chronic granulomatous disease, so the T cells may come from the graft donor.

The chain is built from TRBV7-9 and TRBJ1-1, with a tentative D call TRBD1 (6 bases). CDR3 length equals 14 residues. The germline V and J ends were trimmed by 6 bases and 4 bases, with 15 bases remaining between them. Germline CDR1 reads SEHNR; CDR2 reads FQNEAQ (reference sequence). CDR3 DNA sequence: TGTGCCAGCAGTCCACAGGGTGTCGGCACTGAAGCTTTCTTT. Protein product: CASSPQGVGTEAFF.

This clonotype was counted ten times or more. The chain carries TRBV28 and TRBJ2-2; D possibly corresponds to TRBD2 (5 bases). Between the trimmed V and J ends, which lost 2 bases and 3 bases, there was a span of 13 bases. The CDR3 extends over 16 amino acids. Germline V gene data show CDR1 as MDHEN and CDR2 as SYDVKM. CDR3 sequence reads: CASSLEASPYTGELFF. In DNA form, the CDR3 reads TGTGCCAGCAGTTTAGAGGCTAGCCCTTACACCGGGGAGCTGTTTTTT.

This clonotype was observed at least ten times. The chain is built from TRBV5-1 and TRBJ1-4; the match to TRBD1 covers 8 bases. Germline trimming cut 4 bases from V and 1 base from J; bases unmatched to any gene: 6. CDR3 size: 16 residues. The V gene's germline CDR1 is SGHRS and CDR2 YFSETQ. In DNA form, the CDR3 reads TGCGCCAGCAGCAAATTAACAGGGGGAACTAATGAAAAACTGTTTTTT. It encodes CASSKLTGGTNEKLFF.

This rearrangement joins TRBV5-1 to TRBJ2-1, with D unresolved. Deletions cut 6 bases from V and 7 bases from J, with 11 bases between. From germline, CDR1 is SGHRS and CDR2 YFSETQ. This CDR3 is 12 amino acids long. This chain's CDR3 is CASTKKGNEQFF. The CDR3 nucleotides are TGCGCCAGCACCAAGAAGGGAAATGAGCAGTTCTTC.

This clonotype was detected ten times or more. The rearrangement joins TRBV28 to TRBJ2-1; 10 positions agree with TRBD2. CDR1 MDHEN and CDR2 SYDVKM come from the germline V gene. J was trimmed by 4 bases and V by 5 bases; bases with no gene match: 8. CDR3 length: 16 amino acids. The CDR3 sequence is CASSGDRTSGYNEQFF. In DNA, the CDR3 is TGTGCCAGCAGTGGCGACCGGACTAGCGGTTACAATGAGCAGTTCTTC.

The chain carries TRBV6-1 and TRBJ2-3; D remains unclear. The CDR3 runs to 12 residues. V was trimmed by 1 base and J by 8 bases, leaving 7 bases between them. Germline V gene lookup returns CDR1 MNHNS and CDR2 SASEGT. This CDR3 is CASSEVKITQYF. CDR3 DNA sequence: TGTGCCAGCAGTGAAGTCAAGATTACGCAGTATTTT.

This clonotype came up many times. The rearrangement joins TRBV5-1 to TRBJ2-2, with 7 bases lining up with TRBD1. Germline loops: CDR1 SGHRS, CDR2 YFSETQ. J was trimmed by 3 bases and V by 4 bases; bases with no gene match: 12. The CDR3 loop spans 17 amino acids. The CDR3 bases are TGCGCCAGCAGCCCGATTCGCCGGGACAGATACACCGGGGAGCTGTTTTTT. It specifies CASSPIRRDRYTGELFF.

This clonotype occurred many times. The chain has TRBV5-5 and TRBJ2-5; D unresolved. The V gene's germline CDR1 is SGHKS and CDR2 YYEKEE (reference sequence). Trimming took 0 bases from V and 5 from J, leaving 2 bases between them. This CDR3 has 11 amino acids. The CDR3, as DNA: TGTGCCAGCAGCTTGGTTGAGACCCAGTACTTC. This codes for CASSLVETQYF.

The rearrangement uses TRBV28 and TRBJ2-2; the match to TRBD1 covers 10 bases. After removal of 2 bases from V and 5 bases from J, the junction contained 8 bases not matched to a gene. Per germline, CDR1 MDHEN and CDR2 SYDVKM. The CDR3 runs to 17 residues. CDR3: CASSLGTGAIGTGELFF. DNA of the CDR3: TGTGCCAGCAGTTTAGGGACAGGGGCTATTGGGACCGGGGAGCTGTTTTTT.

Regarding this clonotype: A much larger clone sits a single nucleotide away, making a read error possible. This likely comes from a read error, as the CDR3 has no conserved phenylalanine or tryptophan at its end. The chain employs TRBV7-9 and TRBJ2-1; weak D call: TRBD1 (6 bases). The V gene lost 3 bases and the J gene lost 4 bases, with 10 bases spanning the gap. Germline V lookup: CDR1 SEHNR, CDR2 FQNEAQ (reference sequence). The CDR3 is 14 amino acids. The chain's CDR3 is CASSFGQPYNEQFI. The CDR3 DNA is TGTGCCAGCAGCTTCGGACAGCCTTACAATGAGCAGTTCATC.

This clonotype showed up many times. The gene calls are TRBV14 and TRBJ2-6; D ambiguous. CDR3 length: 14 residues. The germline V and J ends were trimmed by 5 bases and 2 bases, with 7 bases remaining between them. Per the germline V gene, CDR1 is SGHDN and CDR2 is FVKESK. In nucleotides, the CDR3 is TGTGCCAGCAGCTATCAGGCTGGGGCCAACGTCCTGACTTTC. It translates to CASSYQAGANVLTF.

The rearrangement uses TRBV2 and TRBJ2-7; 10 bases agree with TRBD2. CDR1 SNHLY and CDR2 FYNNEI come from the germline V gene. There are 18 residues in the CDR3. The trim removed 5 bases at V and 0 bases at J, leaving 13 bases unmatched. This CDR3 is CASSTSGGASGSSYEQYF. The CDR3 nucleotides are TGTGCCAGCAGTACTTCAGGAGGGGCTAGCGGGAGCTCCTACGAGCAGTACTTC.

The sample holds many counts of this clonotype. The chain recombines TRBV28 with TRBJ2-1; D remains ambiguous. The CDR3 has 11 amino acids. The V gene lost 10 bases and the J gene lost 7 bases, with 11 bases spanning the gap. Germline V gives CDR1 MDHEN, CDR2 SYDVKM. The CDR3 sequence is CATKPRNEQFF. The CDR3 bases are TGTGCCACCAAGCCGCGAAATGAGCAGTTCTTC. Based on the CDR3 plus reference TRBV28 and TRBJ2-1, the full variable domain is DVKVTQSSRYLVKRTGEKVFLECVQDMDHENMFWYRQDPGLGLRLIYFSYDVKMKEKGDIPEGYSVSREKKERFSLILESASTNQTSMYLCATKPRNEQFFGPGTRLTVL.

The sample holds many counts of this clonotype. The genes are TRBV20-1 and TRBJ1-2; D gene uncertain. CDR1 and CDR2 from the germline V gene are DFQATT and SNEGSKA (reference sequence). The CDR3 has 8 amino acids. The ends were cut back, 7 bases at V and 8 bases at J, with 5 bases in the middle. CDR3 in amino acids: CSVGGYTF. DNA for the CDR3: TGCAGTGTCGGAGGCTACACCTTC.

The V gene is TRBV7-6, the J gene TRBJ2-7; 13 nucleotides agree with TRBD2. Germline lookup yields CDR1 SGHVS and CDR2 FNYEAQ. This CDR3 has 18 residues. V lost 5 bases, J lost 7 bases, and 17 bases stayed unmatched. The CDR3: CASSPRTSGSHPRGEQYF. Here the CDR3 DNA reads TGTGCCAGCAGCCCGAGGACTAGCGGGAGCCACCCTAGGGGAGAGCAGTACTTC.

This clonotype was seen repeatedly, ten times or more. J is TRBJ2-7 and V is TRBV4-2; 11 nucleotides agree with TRBD1. The germline CDR1 and CDR2 sequences are LGHNA and YNFKEQ. The CDR3 extends over 14 amino acids. Trimming took 4 bases from V and 4 from J; bases not matched to a gene: 3. The DNA of the CDR3 is TGTGCCAGCAGCCCGGACAGGGGGCTGTACGAGCAGTACTTC. Encoded protein: CASSPDRGLYEQYF.

This clonotype came up many times. The CDR3: CASVGRGNTEAFF. The CDR3 coding sequence is TGTGCCAGCGTGGGCAGGGGGAACACTGAAGCTTTCTTT. The J gene is TRBJ1-1, the V gene TRBV12-3 or TRBV12-4; D is perhaps TRBD1 (6 bases). Trimming shortened V by 8 bases and J by 1 base, and 11 bases separated the two germline ends. CDR3 length equals 13 residues.

This clonotype was observed a handful of times. The chain employs TRBV3-1 and TRBJ2-5; TRBD2 matches 12 bases. The length of the CDR3 is 16 residues. Per the germline V gene, CDR1 is LGHDT and CDR2 is YNNKEL (reference sequence). Trimming removed 0 bases from V and 5 bases from J; junction bases left unmatched: 4. The CDR3 DNA reads TGTGCCAGCAGCCAAGATCCGACTAGCGGGAGTGAGACCCAGTACTTC. It codes for CASSQDPTSGSETQYF.

This clonotype was recorded at least ten times. The chain joins TRBV12-3 or TRBV12-4 to TRBJ2-1, with 9 bases identical to TRBD1. This CDR3 has 16 residues. With 5 bases clipped from V and 9 bases from J, the junction kept 14 bases outside the gene matches. CDR3 protein: CASSEPPGQGLGEQFF. The CDR3 nucleotides read TGTGCCAGCAGTGAACCCCCGGGACAGGGTTTGGGTGAGCAGTTCTTC.

The chain has TRBV6-5 and TRBJ2-3, with 8 positions matching TRBD2. Germline V lookup: CDR1 MNHEY, CDR2 SVGAGI. With 6 bases clipped from V and 1 base from J, the junction kept 9 bases outside the gene matches. The CDR3 consists of 16 residues. CDR3 nucleotides: TGTGCCAGCAGCCACTCGAGAGCGGGAGGCACAGATACGCAGTATTTT. Its translation: CASSHSRAGGTDTQYF.

This clonotype has a count of ten or more. The rearrangement uses TRBV7-6 and TRBJ2-3; 14 bases line up with TRBD2. Per germline, CDR1 SGHVS and CDR2 FNYEAQ. V gave up 1 base and J gave up 0 bases; unmatched junction bases: 9. CDR3 length: 20 amino acids. The CDR3 sequence is CASSLGTGLAGASSTDTQYF. Here the CDR3 DNA reads TGTGCCAGCAGCTTAGGGACGGGACTAGCGGGGGCCAGCAGCACAGATACGCAGTATTTT.

A few counts support this clonotype. The gene calls are TRBV2 and TRBJ2-1, with D tentatively TRBD2 (7 bases). The V end lost 1 base, the J end lost 7 bases, and 17 bases lay between the germline ends. This CDR3 has 16 residues. CDR1 is SNHLY, CDR2 FYNNEI, per germline. The CDR3: CASSEDGGPRGNEQFF. The DNA of the CDR3 is TGTGCCAGCAGTGAAGACGGGGGGCCCCGGGGGAATGAGCAGTTCTTC.

The rearrangement uses TRBV19 and TRBJ1-5; 7 bases are a match to TRBD1. V was clipped by 6 bases and J by 3 bases; unmatched bases: 5. CDR1 is LNHDA, CDR2 SQIVND, per germline (reference sequence). The CDR3 sequence is 14 residues long. The CDR3: CASSKGQINQPQHF. CDR3 sequence (DNA): TGTGCCAGTAGCAAGGGACAGATCAATCAGCCCCAGCATTTT. The full variable domain, completed using reference TRBV19 and TRBJ1-5, is DGGITQSPKYLFRKEGQNVTLSCEQNLNHDAMYWYRQDPGQGLRLIYYSQIVNDFQKGDIAEGYSVSREKKESFPLTVTSAQKNPTAFYLCASSKGQINQPQHFGDGTRLSIL.

This clonotype was found many times. The chain joins TRBV12-3 or TRBV12-4 to TRBJ1-4, with TRBD1 identical over 7 bases. Trimming cost V 5 bases and J 10 bases; bases outside gene matches: 7. This CDR3 is built from 13 residues. CDR3 amino acids: CASSPGTALKLFF. The CDR3 DNA follows: TGTGCCAGCAGTCCCGGGACAGCTTTAAAACTGTTTTTT.

This clonotype was seen ten or more times. The rearrangement links TRBV5-4 to TRBJ2-3; 7 bases agree with TRBD1. The V gene end was trimmed by 4 bases and the J gene end by 5 bases; junction bases not matched to a gene: 10. The CDR3 contains 15 residues. Germline V lookup: CDR1 SGHNT, CDR2 YYREEE (reference sequence). DNA of the CDR3: TGTGCCAGCAGCCAGGGACAGTCCTCGGGAGATACGCAGTATTTT. Amino acids: CASSQGQSSGDTQYF.

At least ten counts were recorded for this clonotype. The chain combines TRBV5-6 with TRBJ1-6; D not certain. V lost 2 bases to trimming and J lost 13 bases, with 10 bases between them. The germline CDR1 and CDR2 sequences are SGHDT and YYEEEE. The CDR3 runs 12 residues. The CDR3 DNA reads TGTGCCAGCAGCTTCGGAGGAACTCCCCTCCACTTT. Encoded protein: CASSFGGTPLHF. The variable domain in full, completed from reference TRBV5-6 and TRBJ1-6, reads DAGVTQSPTHLIKTRGQQVTLRCSPKSGHDTVSWYQQALGQGPQFIFQYYEEEERQRGNFPDRFSGHQFPNYSSELNVNALLLGDSALYLCASSFGGTPLHFGNGTRLTVT.

At least ten counts were recorded for this clonotype. This chain joins TRBV9 and TRBJ2-2; no clear D. CDR3 length: 15 amino acids. Germline lookup yields CDR1 SGDLS and CDR2 YYNGEE. The V end was cut by 4 bases, the J end by 0 bases, with 10 bases between. CDR3 loop: CASSNHDANTGELFF. The DNA for the CDR3 is TGTGCCAGCAGCAATCACGACGCGAACACCGGGGAGCTGTTTTTT.

This clonotype has a count of ten or more. The J gene is TRBJ1-2, the V gene TRBV29-1; no reliable D call. Germline loops: CDR1 SQVTM, CDR2 ANQGSEA. V was pared by 0 bases and J by 7 bases, with 18 bases between. The CDR3 is made up of 15 amino acids. The CDR3 DNA reads as TGCAGCGTTGAAGATTATCGCAGTCGATCACTTGGCTACACCTTC. It yields the protein CSVEDYRSRSLGYTF.

The table lists this clonotype with many counts. V usage is TRBV6-1 and J usage is TRBJ2-7; D is unresolved. This CDR3 is 14 amino acids long. The germline gives CDR1 MNHNS, CDR2 SASEGT. V lost 7 bases and J 1 base, leaving 14 bases between the germline ends. The CDR3 bases are TGTGCCAGCACCGTAGCTGGGTCTTCCTACGAGCAGTACTTC. Translated, it gives CASTVAGSSYEQYF.

This clonotype was seen at least ten times. This chain links TRBV18 with TRBJ1-4; D might be TRBD1 (6 bases). Germline V gene sequence: CDR1 KGHSH, CDR2 LQKENI. V was pared by 3 bases and J by 0 bases, with 11 bases between. CDR3 size: 16 residues. CDR3 sequence (DNA): TGTGCCAGCTCACCTCGGACAGAAGCAACTAATGAAAAACTGTTTTTT. Its translation is CASSPRTEATNEKLFF.

Worth noting for this clonotype: With a much larger clone just one base away, this may be a read error. This chain joins TRBV10-1 and TRBJ1-2; no reliable D call. Germline CDR1 and CDR2: WNHNN and SYGVQD (reference sequence). Trimming removed 5 bases at V and 5 bases at J, with 0 bases between. The CDR3 has 9 residues. The CDR3 DNA follows: TGCGCCAGCAGTTATGGCTACACCTTC. Translating gives CASSYGYTF.

Ten or more counts support this clonotype. The chain employs TRBV5-5 and TRBJ1-2; 7 bases map to TRBD1. V lost 4 bases and J lost 4; bases outside the gene matches: 10. The CDR3 has 15 amino acids. Germline V gene sequence: CDR1 SGHKS, CDR2 YYEKEE (reference sequence). CDR3 amino acids: CASSDGDSRLYGYTF. The CDR3 DNA follows: TGTGCCAGCAGCGACGGGGACAGCCGTCTCTATGGCTACACCTTC. The full variable domain, rest sourced from reference TRBV5-5 and TRBJ1-2, is DAGVTQSPTHLIKTRGQQVTLRCSPISGHKSVSWYQQVLGQGPQFIFQYYEKEERGRGNFPDRFSARQFPNYSSELNVNALLLGDSALYLCASSDGDSRLYGYTFGSGTRLTVV.